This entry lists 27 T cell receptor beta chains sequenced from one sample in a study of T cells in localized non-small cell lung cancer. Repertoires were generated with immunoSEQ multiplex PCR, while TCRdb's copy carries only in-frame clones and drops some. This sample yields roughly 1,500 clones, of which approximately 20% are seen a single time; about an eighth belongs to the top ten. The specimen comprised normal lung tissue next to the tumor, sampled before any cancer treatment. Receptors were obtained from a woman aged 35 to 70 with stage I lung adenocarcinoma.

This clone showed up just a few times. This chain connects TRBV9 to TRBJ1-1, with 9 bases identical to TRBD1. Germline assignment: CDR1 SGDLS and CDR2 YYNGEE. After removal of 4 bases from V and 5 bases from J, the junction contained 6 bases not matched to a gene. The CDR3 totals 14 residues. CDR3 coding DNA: TGTGCCAGCAGCATACAGGGGGCCAAAACTGAAGCTTTCTTT. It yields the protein CASSIQGAKTEAFF.

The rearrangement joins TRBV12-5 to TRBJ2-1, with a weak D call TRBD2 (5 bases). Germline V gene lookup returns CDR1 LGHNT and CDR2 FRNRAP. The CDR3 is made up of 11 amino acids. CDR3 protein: CASTPRDEQFF. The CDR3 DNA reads TGTGCCAGCACCCCGAGGGATGAGCAGTTCTTC.

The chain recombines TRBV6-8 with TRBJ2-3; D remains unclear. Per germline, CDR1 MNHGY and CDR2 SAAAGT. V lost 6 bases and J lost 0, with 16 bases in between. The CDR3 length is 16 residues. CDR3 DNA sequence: TGTGCCAGCAGACCCGGACCGATCCTTAGCACAGATACGCAGTATTTT. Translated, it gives CASRPGPILSTDTQYF.

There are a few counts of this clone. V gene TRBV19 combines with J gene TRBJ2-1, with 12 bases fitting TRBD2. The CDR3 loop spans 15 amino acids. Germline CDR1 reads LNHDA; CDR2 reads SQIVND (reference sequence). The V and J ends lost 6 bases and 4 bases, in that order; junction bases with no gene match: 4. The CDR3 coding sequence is TGTGCCAGTAGAGCGACTAGCGGGAGTTACAATGAGCAGTTCTTC. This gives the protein CASRATSGSYNEQFF.

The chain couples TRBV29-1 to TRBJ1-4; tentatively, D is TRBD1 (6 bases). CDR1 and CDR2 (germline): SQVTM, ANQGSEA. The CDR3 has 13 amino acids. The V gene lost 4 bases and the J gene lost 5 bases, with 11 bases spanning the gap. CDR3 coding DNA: TGCAGCGTTGGTGGGGGGCTGAATGAAAAACTGTTTTTT. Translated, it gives CSVGGGLNEKLFF.

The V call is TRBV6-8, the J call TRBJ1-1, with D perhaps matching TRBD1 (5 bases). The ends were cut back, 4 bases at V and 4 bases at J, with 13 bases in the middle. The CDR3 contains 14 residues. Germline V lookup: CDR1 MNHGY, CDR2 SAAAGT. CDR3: CASSSRGASTEAFF. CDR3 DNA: TGTGCCAGCAGTTCAAGGGGCGCCTCCACTGAAGCTTTCTTT.

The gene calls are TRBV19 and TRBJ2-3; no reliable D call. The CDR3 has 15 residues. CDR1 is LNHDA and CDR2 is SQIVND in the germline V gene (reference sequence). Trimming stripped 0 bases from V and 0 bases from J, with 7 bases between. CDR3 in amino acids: CASSIDTRSTDTQYF. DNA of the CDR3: TGTGCCAGTAGTATAGATACTCGGAGCACAGATACGCAGTATTTT.

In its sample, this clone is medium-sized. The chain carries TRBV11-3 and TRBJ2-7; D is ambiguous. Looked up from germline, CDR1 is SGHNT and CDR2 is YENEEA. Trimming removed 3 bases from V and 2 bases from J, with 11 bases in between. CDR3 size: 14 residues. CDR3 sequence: CASSFINRPYEQYF. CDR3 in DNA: TGTGCCAGCAGCTTTATAAACAGACCCTACGAGCAGTACTTC.

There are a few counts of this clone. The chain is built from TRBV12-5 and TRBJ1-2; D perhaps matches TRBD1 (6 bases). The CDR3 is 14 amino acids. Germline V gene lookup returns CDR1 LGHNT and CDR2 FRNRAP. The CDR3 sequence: CASNPRGANYGYTF. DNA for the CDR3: TGTGCCAGCAATCCTCGGGGGGCGAACTATGGCTACACCTTC.

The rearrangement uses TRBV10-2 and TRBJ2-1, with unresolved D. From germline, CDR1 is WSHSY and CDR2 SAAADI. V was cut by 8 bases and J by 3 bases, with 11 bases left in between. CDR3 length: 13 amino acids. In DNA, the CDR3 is TGCGCCAGCTCCGACCCTATCTACAATGAGCAGTTCTTC. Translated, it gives CASSDPIYNEQFF.

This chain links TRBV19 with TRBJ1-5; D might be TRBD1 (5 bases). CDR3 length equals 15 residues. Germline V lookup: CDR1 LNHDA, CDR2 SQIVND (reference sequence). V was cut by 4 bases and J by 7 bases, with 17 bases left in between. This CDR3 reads CASSTRPGPEQPQHF. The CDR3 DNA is TGTGCCAGTAGTACACGCCCGGGGCCGGAACAGCCCCAGCATTTT.

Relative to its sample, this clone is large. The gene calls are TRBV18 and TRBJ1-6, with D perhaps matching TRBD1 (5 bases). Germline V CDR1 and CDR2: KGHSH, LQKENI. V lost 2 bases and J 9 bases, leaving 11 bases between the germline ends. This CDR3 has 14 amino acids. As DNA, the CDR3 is TGTGCCAGCTCACCAAGCGACAGAGCTTCACCCCTCCACTTT. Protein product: CASSPSDRASPLHF.

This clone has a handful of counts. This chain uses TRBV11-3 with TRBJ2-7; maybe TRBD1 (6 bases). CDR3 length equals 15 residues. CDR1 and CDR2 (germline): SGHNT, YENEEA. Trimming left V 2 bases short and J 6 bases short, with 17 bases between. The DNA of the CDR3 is TGTGCCAGCAGCTTAAGTCCCCGTCTAGGGGGCGAGCAGTACTTC. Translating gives CASSLSPRLGGEQYF. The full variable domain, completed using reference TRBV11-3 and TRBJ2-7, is EAGVVQSPRYKIIEKKQPVAFWCNPISGHNTLYWYLQNLGQGPELLIRYENEEAVDDSQLPKDRFSAERLKGVDSTLKIQPAELGDSAVYLCASSLSPRLGGEQYFGPGTRLTVT.

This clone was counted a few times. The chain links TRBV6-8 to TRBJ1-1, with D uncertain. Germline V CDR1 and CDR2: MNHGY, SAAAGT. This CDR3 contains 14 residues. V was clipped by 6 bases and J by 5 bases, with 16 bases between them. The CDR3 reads CASRLQPPATEAFF. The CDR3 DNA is TGTGCCAGCAGGCTCCAGCCCCCCGCGACTGAAGCTTTCTTT.

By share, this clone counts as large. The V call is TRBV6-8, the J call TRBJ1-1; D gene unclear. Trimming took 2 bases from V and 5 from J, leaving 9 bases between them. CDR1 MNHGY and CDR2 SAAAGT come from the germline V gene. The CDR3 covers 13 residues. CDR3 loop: CASSYLPTTEAFF. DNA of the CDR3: TGTGCCAGCAGTTACCTCCCTACGACTGAAGCTTTCTTT.

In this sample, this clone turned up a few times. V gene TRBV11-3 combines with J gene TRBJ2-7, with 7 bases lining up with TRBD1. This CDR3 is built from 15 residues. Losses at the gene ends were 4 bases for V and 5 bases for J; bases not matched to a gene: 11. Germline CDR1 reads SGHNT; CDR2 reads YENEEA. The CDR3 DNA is TGTGCCAGCAGCTCGCCTTACCACAGGGGAAACGAGCAGTACTTC. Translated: CASSSPYHRGNEQYF.

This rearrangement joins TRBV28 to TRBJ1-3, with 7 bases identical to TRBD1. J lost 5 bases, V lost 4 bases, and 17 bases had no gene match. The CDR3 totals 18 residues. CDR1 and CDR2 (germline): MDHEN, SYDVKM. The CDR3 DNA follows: TGTGCCAGCAGTTCCCCTAGGCCCGACAGGGCCGTCCGAAACACCATATATTTT. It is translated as CASSSPRPDRAVRNTIYF.

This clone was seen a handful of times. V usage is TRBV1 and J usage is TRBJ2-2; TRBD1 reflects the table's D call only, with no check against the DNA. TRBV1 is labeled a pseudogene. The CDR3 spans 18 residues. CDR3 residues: CASSQGWLSTANTGELFF. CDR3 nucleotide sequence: TGCGCCAGCAGCCAAGGATGGTTGAGCACAGCGAACACCGGGGAGCTGTTTTTT.

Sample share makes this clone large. CDR3 protein: CASSLLAGPTDTQYF. As DNA, the CDR3 is TGTGCCAGCAGCTTACTAGCGGGACCCACAGATACGCAGTATTTT. The rearrangement joins TRBV11-3 to TRBJ2-3, with TRBD2 matching over 9 bases. Germline V lookup: CDR1 SGHNT, CDR2 YENEEA. The V segment lost 2 bases and the J segment 2 bases; nucleotides outside the gene matches: 2. This CDR3 comprises 15 residues. The full variable domain, its missing parts supplied by reference TRBV11-3 and TRBJ2-3, is EAGVVQSPRYKIIEKKQPVAFWCNPISGHNTLYWYLQNLGQGPELLIRYENEEAVDDSQLPKDRFSAERLKGVDSTLKIQPAELGDSAVYLCASSLLAGPTDTQYFGPGTRLTVL.

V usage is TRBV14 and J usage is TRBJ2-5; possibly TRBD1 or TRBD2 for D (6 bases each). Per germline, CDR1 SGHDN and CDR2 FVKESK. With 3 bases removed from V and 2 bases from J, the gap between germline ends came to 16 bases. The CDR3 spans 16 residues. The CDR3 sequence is CASSQVGGATQETQYF. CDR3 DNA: TGTGCCAGCAGCCAGGTGGGGGGCGCGACTCAAGAGACCCAGTACTTC.

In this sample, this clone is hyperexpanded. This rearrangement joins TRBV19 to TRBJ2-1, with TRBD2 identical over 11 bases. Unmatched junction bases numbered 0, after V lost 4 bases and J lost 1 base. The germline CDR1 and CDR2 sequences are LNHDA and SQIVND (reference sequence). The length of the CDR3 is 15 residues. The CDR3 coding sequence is TGTGCCAGTAGTAGGACTAGCGGGTCCTACAATGAGCAGTTCTTC. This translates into CASSRTSGSYNEQFF. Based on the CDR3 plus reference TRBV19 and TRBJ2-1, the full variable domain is DGGITQSPKYLFRKEGQNVTLSCEQNLNHDAMYWYRQDPGQGLRLIYYSQIVNDFQKGDIAEGYSVSREKKESFPLTVTSAQKNPTAFYLCASSRTSGSYNEQFFGPGTRLTVL.

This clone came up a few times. CDR3 nucleotide sequence: TGTGCCAGCAGCGTACTCGCGGAGACCTACAATGAGCAGTTCTTC. This translates into CASSVLAETYNEQFF. The chain employs TRBV9 and TRBJ2-1; D gene unclear. Trimming removed 1 base from V and 2 bases from J, with 10 bases in between. The CDR3 is made up of 15 amino acids. CDR1 and CDR2 from the germline V gene are SGDLS and YYNGEE.

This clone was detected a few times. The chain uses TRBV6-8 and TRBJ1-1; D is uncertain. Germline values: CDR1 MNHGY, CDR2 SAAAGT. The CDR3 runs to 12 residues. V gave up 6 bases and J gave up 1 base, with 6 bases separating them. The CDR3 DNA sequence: TGTGCCAGCAGCAACAGGAACACTGAAGCTTTCTTT. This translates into CASSNRNTEAFF.

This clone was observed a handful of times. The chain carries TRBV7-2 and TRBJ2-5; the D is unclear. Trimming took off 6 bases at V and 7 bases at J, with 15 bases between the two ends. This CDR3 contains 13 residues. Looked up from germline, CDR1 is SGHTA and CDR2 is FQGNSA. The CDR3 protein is CASRDEGSGTQYF. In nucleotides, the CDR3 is TGTGCCAGCAGAGATGAAGGGTCGGGGACCCAGTACTTC.

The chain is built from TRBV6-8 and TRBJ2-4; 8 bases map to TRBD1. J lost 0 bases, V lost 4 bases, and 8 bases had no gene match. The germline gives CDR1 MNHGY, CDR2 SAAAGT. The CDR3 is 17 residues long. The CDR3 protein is CASSSPGQAKAKNIQYF. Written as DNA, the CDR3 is TGTGCCAGCAGTTCCCCGGGACAGGCGAAAGCCAAAAACATTCAGTACTTC.

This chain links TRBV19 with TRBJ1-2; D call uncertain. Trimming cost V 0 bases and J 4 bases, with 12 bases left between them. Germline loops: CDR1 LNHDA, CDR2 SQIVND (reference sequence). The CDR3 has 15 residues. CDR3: CASSIEARTFYGYTF. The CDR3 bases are TGTGCCAGTAGTATAGAAGCCAGAACTTTCTATGGCTACACCTTC. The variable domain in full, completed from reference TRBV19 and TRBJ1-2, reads DGGITQSPKYLFRKEGQNVTLSCEQNLNHDAMYWYRQDPGQGLRLIYYSQIVNDFQKGDIAEGYSVSREKKESFPLTVTSAQKNPTAFYLCASSIEARTFYGYTFGSGTRLTVV.

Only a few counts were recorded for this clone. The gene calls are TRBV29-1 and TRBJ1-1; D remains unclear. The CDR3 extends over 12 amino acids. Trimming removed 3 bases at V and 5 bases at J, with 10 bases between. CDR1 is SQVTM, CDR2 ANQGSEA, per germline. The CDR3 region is CSVDWGSTEAFF. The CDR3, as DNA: TGCAGCGTTGATTGGGGTTCGACTGAAGCTTTCTTT.